What follows are 3 T cell receptor beta chains derived from one specimen sequenced in a study of blood T cell repertoires in COVID-19. The method was immunoSEQ multiplex PCR; TCRdb's version includes in-frame clones alone and lacks a portion of them. The table includes hundreds of thousands of clones, 83% detected once. The sample was peripheral blood. All receptors come from a middle-aged woman with active or convalescent COVID-19.

This clone was recorded only once. The chain has TRBV6-1 and TRBJ1-4, with 8 bases aligning to TRBD1. Germline values: CDR1 MNHNS, CDR2 SASEGT. V was pared by 2 bases and J by 7 bases, with 6 bases of the junction left unmatched. The CDR3 runs to 15 residues. CDR3: CASSEPTGGGEKLFF. CDR3 nucleotides: TGTGCCAGCAGTGAACCCACAGGGGGAGGTGAAAAACTGTTTTTT.

J is TRBJ1-6 and V is TRBV6-6, with 7 bases aligning to TRBD1. The CDR3 has 13 residues. V shed 4 bases and J 11 bases; nucleotides not matched to a gene: 5. Germline loops: CDR1 MNHNY, CDR2 SVGAGI (reference sequence). The DNA for the CDR3 is TGTGCCAGCAGTTCGACAGGGCTTCCACCCCTCCACTTT. Translation gives CASSSTGLPPLHF.

This clone has a handful of counts. Other DNA variants within this sample encode the same CDR3. The CDR3 is CASSDNYEQYF. CDR3 DNA: TGTGCCAGCAGTGACAACTACGAGCAGTACTTC. The chain joins TRBV6-1 to TRBJ2-7; D is unclear. CDR3 length equals 11 residues. CDR1 and CDR2 from the germline V gene are MNHNS and SASEGT. The V end lost 3 bases, the J end lost 3 bases, and 3 bases lay between the germline ends.